This TCR beta chain stems from a study of blood T cell repertoires in COVID-19. This clone showed up just once. TCRdb keeps only in-frame clones here, not all; method: immunoSEQ multiplex PCR. The sample carries about 140,000 clones, 79% recorded once. This clonotype was obtained from a man aged 55 to 70 with acute or convalescent COVID-19. The sample was peripheral blood.

The CDR3 DNA is TGTGCCAGCAGTTTATTAGGACAGCAAAGGGCCGGGGAGCTGTTTTTT. Protein sequence: CASSLLGQQRAGELFF. The chain couples TRBV28 to TRBJ2-2, with a weak D call TRBD1 (6 bases). Germline V gene lookup returns CDR1 MDHEN and CDR2 SYDVKM. V was shortened by 1 base and J by 6 bases, with 15 bases between the two germline ends. The CDR3 length is 16 residues.